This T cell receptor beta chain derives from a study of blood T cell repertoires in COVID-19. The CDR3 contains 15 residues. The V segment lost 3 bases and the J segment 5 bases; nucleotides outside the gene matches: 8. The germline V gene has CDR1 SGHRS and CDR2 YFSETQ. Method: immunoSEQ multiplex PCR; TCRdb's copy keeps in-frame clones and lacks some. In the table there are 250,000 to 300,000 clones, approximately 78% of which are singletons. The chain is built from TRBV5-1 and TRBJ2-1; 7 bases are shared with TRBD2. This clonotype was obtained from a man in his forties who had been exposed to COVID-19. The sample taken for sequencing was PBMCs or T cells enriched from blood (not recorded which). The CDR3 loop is CASSYSTSLNNEQFF. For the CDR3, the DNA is TGCGCCAGCAGCTACTCGACTAGCCTAAACAATGAGCAGTTCTTC.